Listed below are T cell receptor beta chains from one sample, sequenced in a study of blood T cell repertoires in COVID-19. Generated by immunoSEQ multiplex PCR, the TCRdb table keeps only in-frame clones and is missing some. This sample has hundreds of thousands of clones, with roughly 88% found just once. The sample was peripheral blood. These receptors all stem from a woman under 40 with active or convalescent COVID-19. The CDR3 runs from the conserved cysteine through the conserved F or W. D genes are given only for firm matches. Not every row has a clone size; where given, it reads once, few, many or a size class.

V,size,J,D,DNA,CDR3
TRBV30,once,TRBJ1-1,TRBD1,TGTGCCTGGAGCCGACAGGGGAACACTGAAGCTTTCTTT,CAWSRQGNTEAFF
TRBV28,NA,TRBJ2-7,NA,TGTGCCAGCAGGGACAGCGATACCTACGAGCAGTACTTC,CASRDSDTYEQYF
TRBV2,NA,TRBJ1-5,NA,TGTGCCAGCAGTGAAGCCGATCCATCCTACGGGGGGCCTGGCAATCAGCCCCAGCATTTT,CASSEADPSYGGPGNQPQHF
TRBV19,NA,TRBJ1-1,TRBD1,TGTGCCACATCCTGGGGGGTAGACAGGGGCCCGAACACTGAAGCTTTCTTT,CATSWGVDRGPNTEAFF
TRBV13,NA,TRBJ2-2,NA,TGTGCCAGTTATCGGGGGTACGACACCGGGGAGCTGTTTTTT,CASYRGYDTGELFF
TRBV7-9,NA,TRBJ1-1,NA,TGTGCCAGCAGCTTTAGCCTCACTGAAGCTTTCTTT,CASSFSLTEAFF
TRBV9,NA,TRBJ2-1,NA,TGTGCCAGCAGCGGTTCCGGGAAGGAGCAGTTCTTC,CASSGSGKEQFF
TRBV6-5,NA,TRBJ1-1,TRBD1,TGTGCCAGCAGGAGGACAGGCCTCGGAGGGGCTTTCTTT,CASRRTGLGGAFF
TRBV14,NA,TRBJ1-2,NA,TGTGCCAGCAGCCAAGATCCTTCTTATGGCTACACCTTC,CASSQDPSYGYTF
TRBV11-2,NA,TRBJ2-7,TRBD1,TGTGCCAGCAGCTCTTCGGACAGGGGGATGTACGAGCAGTACTTC,CASSSSDRGMYEQYF